Listed below are T cell receptor beta chains from one sample, sequenced in a study of blood T cell repertoires in COVID-19. Only in-frame clones appear in the TCRdb table, and some are missing; sequencing was by immunoSEQ multiplex PCR. The sample yields approximately 77,000 clones, around three quarters seen once. The specimen was peripheral blood. The receptors shown here come from a woman in her seventies with acute or convalescent COVID-19. CDR3s leave out the opening cysteine and the closing phenylalanine or tryptophan. The order of the fields is J gene, D gene, clone size, V gene, CDR3 protein. A D gene is named only where the DNA matches it firmly. The size entry is marked missing in some rows and otherwise reads once, few, many or a size class.

J: TRBJ2-7
D: TRBD1
size: once
V: TRBV3-1/TRBV3-2
CDR3: ASSRGQGEQY

J: TRBJ1-1
D: TRBD1
size: .
V: TRBV6-2/TRBV6-3
CDR3: ASSPGDRGNTEAF

J: TRBJ1-5
D: TRBD1
size: .
V: TRBV6-2/TRBV6-3
CDR3: ASSYRTGTGSNQPQH

J: TRBJ2-7
D: .
size: .
V: TRBV21-1
CDR3: ASSPRTSGGAPAEQY

J: TRBJ2-7
D: TRBD1
size: .
V: TRBV20-1
CDR3: SASTGGIEQY

J: TRBJ2-7
D: TRBD2
size: .
V: TRBV7-2
CDR3: ASSSQGSGGAYEQY

J: TRBJ2-2
D: .
size: .
V: TRBV9
CDR3: ASSDERPTGELF

J: TRBJ1-1
D: .
size: .
V: TRBV4-1
CDR3: ASSQDGGANTEAF

J: TRBJ1-2
D: TRBD1
size: .
V: TRBV10-2
CDR3: ASRPTGNNYGYT

J: TRBJ2-3
D: TRBD2
size: .
V: TRBV19
CDR3: ASSGLAAAYGDTQY

J: TRBJ2-4
D: .
size: .
V: TRBV18
CDR3: ASSPTAGEAKNIQY

J: TRBJ1-4
D: TRBD1
size: .
V: TRBV3-1/TRBV3-2
CDR3: ASSPGQGSYEKLF

J: TRBJ2-7
D: .
size: .
V: TRBV6-2/TRBV6-3
CDR3: ASSPYWGAYEQY

J: TRBJ2-7
D: .
size: .
V: TRBV6-2/TRBV6-3
CDR3: ASSYSVGRPSYEQY

J: TRBJ1-2
D: .
size: .
V: TRBV4-1
CDR3: ASSQNQGNYGYT

J: TRBJ2-3
D: TRBD1
size: .
V: TRBV9
CDR3: ASSASRGSLLDTQY

J: TRBJ2-1
D: TRBD2
size: .
V: TRBV6-5
CDR3: ASSYGRGGYNEQF

J: TRBJ2-3
D: TRBD2
size: .
V: TRBV7-3
CDR3: ASSETSGNTDTQY